This TCR beta chain stems from a study of blood T cell repertoires in COVID-19. Per the authors' pipeline: The authors estimated nucleated cell counts from reference gene primer amplification. Profiled with immunoSEQ multiplex PCR; TCRdb holds only in-frame clones, not every one. D and trimming come from the DNA, and the V and J calls and clone size come from that table. The sample includes about 64,000 clones, around nine tenths of them seen just once. With 1 base removed from V and 8 bases from J, the gap between germline ends came to 11 bases. The CDR3 consists of 13 residues. The germline V gene has CDR1 LGHNA and CDR2 YSLEER.

The source is a man between 70 and 80 years old with acute or convalescent COVID-19. Input material: peripheral blood. The chain employs TRBV4-3 and TRBJ1-2; a weak D match, TRBD1 (5 bases). CDR3 nucleotides: TGCGCCAGCAGCCAAGGGGGCGCCGAGGGCTACACCTTC. Translation gives CASSQGGAEGYTF.